Each of the 23 T cell receptor beta chains below was sequenced from the same sample in a study of T-cell reconstitution after alpha-beta-depleted transplantation in children. Molecular barcoding with unique molecular identifiers was used for the TCRbeta library. TCRdb ran MiXCR on the PCR reads and lists one entry per CDR3 protein. Seen here are a few hundred thousand distinct CDR3 sequences, 25% to 30% observed once, and the top ten hold under 45%. Material: PBMCs, obtained before TCRalphabeta/CD19-depleted stem cell transplant. These receptors originate from a boy under two years old with Wiskott-Aldrich syndrome, due to receive a stem cell transplant.

This sequence joins TRBV27 and TRBJ2-5, with TRBD1 matching over 8 bases. Germline CDR1 reads MNHEY; CDR2 reads SMNVEV (reference sequence). The CDR3 is 14 residues long. The ends lost 0 bases at V and 4 bases at J; junction bases unmatched: 1. For the CDR3, the DNA is TGTGCCAGCAGTTTATCCAGGGGGCTAGAGACCCAGTACTTC. It yields the protein CASSLSRGLETQYF.

This chain joins TRBV28 and TRBJ2-2, with D unresolved. CDR3 length: 13 residues. Germline CDR1 is MDHEN and CDR2 is SYDVKM. The V end lost 10 bases, the J end lost 3 bases, and 12 bases lay between the germline ends. CDR3 in amino acids: CATNKMDTGELFF. CDR3 coding DNA: TGTGCCACCAATAAAATGGACACCGGGGAGCTGTTTTTT.

This clonotype appeared a few times. This sequence joins TRBV20-1 and TRBJ1-2, with TRBD1 as a possible D gene (6 bases). This CDR3 has 13 amino acids. Trimming stripped 1 base from V and 6 bases from J, with 12 bases between. Per the germline V gene, CDR1 is DFQATT and CDR2 is SNEGSKA (reference sequence). CDR3 in amino acids: CSARVFRGHGYTF. The DNA for the CDR3 is TGCAGTGCTAGAGTGTTCAGGGGTCATGGCTACACCTTC.

The V and J genes are TRBV10-3 and TRBJ1-2; D gene uncertain. Trimming removed 0 bases from V and 0 bases from J, with 20 bases in between. This CDR3 contains 19 residues. Germline V CDR1 and CDR2: ENHRY, SYGVKD. The CDR3: CAISESIRTASSANYGYTF. CDR3 DNA sequence: TGTGCCATCAGTGAGTCGATACGTACAGCCTCTTCAGCTAACTATGGCTACACCTTC.

The CDR3 DNA sequence: TGTGCCAGCAGTTTATTTGGGGTTAGCAATCAGCCCCAGCATTTT. Its protein is CASSLFGVSNQPQHF. V gene TRBV28 combines with J gene TRBJ1-5; no firm D call. The CDR3 spans 15 residues. Between the trimmed V and J ends, which lost 1 base and 0 bases, there was a span of 7 bases. Germline values: CDR1 MDHEN, CDR2 SYDVKM.

The rearrangement uses TRBV10-3 and TRBJ1-2; the D gene is possibly TRBD1 (6 bases). This CDR3 comprises 15 residues. Germline V gene lookup returns CDR1 ENHRY and CDR2 SYGVKD. V was clipped by 3 bases and J by 4 bases, with 15 bases between them. CDR3 nucleotide sequence: TGTGCCATCAGTGACGCGGGGGCACACCTCTATGGCTACACCTTC. This encodes CAISDAGAHLYGYTF.

The rearrangement links TRBV20-1 to TRBJ2-3, with 10 bases aligning to TRBD2. Germline CDR1 DFQATT, CDR2 SNEGSKA (reference sequence). The CDR3 is 12 residues long. CDR3: CVGLADTDTQYF. In nucleotides, the CDR3 is TGCGTTGGACTAGCGGACACAGATACGCAGTATTTT.

This sequence joins TRBV9 and TRBJ2-6, with 7 bases identical to TRBD1. V shed 3 bases, J shed 0 bases, and the junction held 15 bases outside the gene matches. In germline, CDR1 is SGDLS, CDR2 YYNGEE. The CDR3 has 20 residues. CDR3 residues: CASSAGGPGTAISGANVLTF. CDR3 in DNA: TGTGCCAGCAGCGCTGGAGGCCCCGGGACAGCGATCTCTGGGGCCAACGTCCTGACTTTC.

This chain connects TRBV9 to TRBJ2-3; a weak D match, TRBD1 (5 bases). The CDR3 runs to 14 residues. Trimming left V 0 bases short and J 5 bases short, with 10 bases between. The germline CDR1 and CDR2 sequences are SGDLS and YYNGEE. CDR3 protein: CASSVEGLGDTQYF. DNA for the CDR3: TGTGCCAGCAGCGTAGAGGGGCTTGGAGATACGCAGTATTTT.

This chain links TRBV27 with TRBJ2-1; no clear D gene. In germline, CDR1 is MNHEY, CDR2 SMNVEV (reference sequence). The CDR3 is 16 amino acids. V lost 2 bases and J 4 bases, leaving 15 bases between the germline ends. The CDR3, as DNA: TGTGCCAGCAGTTTACAGATAATTTCGCAATACAATGAGCAGTTCTTC. It yields the protein CASSLQIISQYNEQFF.

This sequence joins TRBV7-2 and TRBJ2-5; D gene unclear. The germline CDR1 and CDR2 sequences are SGHTA and FQGNSA. The CDR3 is 15 amino acids. Between the trimmed V and J ends, which lost 3 bases and 2 bases, there was a span of 13 bases. CDR3 protein: CASSLGSSFQETQYF. In DNA form, the CDR3 reads TGTGCCAGCAGCTTGGGCTCATCGTTTCAAGAGACCCAGTACTTC.

This sequence joins TRBV7-6 and TRBJ2-5; the D is unclear. The germline gives CDR1 SGHVS, CDR2 FNYEAQ. The CDR3 totals 12 residues. Trimming pared 5 bases from V and 1 base from J, leaving 5 bases between. The CDR3 loop reads CASSRLQETQYF. CDR3 DNA: TGTGCCAGCAGCCGACTCCAAGAGACCCAGTACTTC.

This clonotype was seen only a few times. V is TRBV5-1 and J is TRBJ2-5, with 10 bases matching TRBD1. Germline lookup yields CDR1 SGHRS and CDR2 YFSETQ. Unmatched junction bases numbered 10, after V lost 5 bases and J lost 6 bases. The CDR3 is 15 residues long. The CDR3 nucleotides are TGCGCCAGCAGATTCGGACAGGGGGTAGGAAAGACCCAGTACTTC. Its protein product is CASRFGQGVGKTQYF. Full variable domain (missing parts from reference TRBV5-1 and TRBJ2-5): KAGVTQTPRYLIKTRGQQVTLSCSPISGHRSVSWYQQTPGQGLQFLFEYFSETQRNKGNFPGRFSGRQFSNSRSEMNVSTLELGDSALYLCASRFGQGVGKTQYFGPGTRLLVL.

This clonotype was seen a handful of times. This chain links TRBV7-9 with TRBJ1-1, with a possible D match to TRBD1 (5 bases). Trimming cost V 0 bases and J 4 bases, with 9 bases left between them. Looked up from germline, CDR1 is SEHNR and CDR2 is FQNEAQ (reference sequence). The CDR3 runs 14 residues. In nucleotides, the CDR3 is TGTGCCAGCAGCTTAGCAGGGGCCCGCACTGAAGCTTTCTTT. Its protein is CASSLAGARTEAFF.

This clonotype has a handful of counts. The genes are TRBV29-1 and TRBJ2-7, with a tentative D call TRBD1 (5 bases). The CDR3 is 11 residues long. Germline V gene sequence: CDR1 SQVTM, CDR2 ANQGSEA. Between the trimmed V and J ends, which lost 4 bases and 5 bases, there was a span of 9 bases. DNA for the CDR3: TGCAGCGTTGGTTCAGGGAACGAGCAGTACTTC. Translating gives CSVGSGNEQYF.

The chain has TRBV29-1 and TRBJ2-1; tentatively, D is TRBD1 (6 bases). This CDR3 comprises 14 residues. Germline CDR1 is SQVTM and CDR2 is ANQGSEA. The ends were cut back, 4 bases at V and 9 bases at J, with 19 bases in the middle. CDR3 nucleotides: TGCAGCGTTGCTACATTAAACAGGGTCGGTGAGCAGTTCTTC. Residues: CSVATLNRVGEQFF.

This clonotype turned up a few times. The rearrangement uses TRBV18 and TRBJ1-1, with D possibly being TRBD1 (5 bases). V was shortened by 0 bases and J by 5 bases, with 16 bases between the two germline ends. The CDR3 is 16 amino acids. CDR1 is KGHSH and CDR2 is LQKENI in the germline V gene. This chain's CDR3 is CASSPPGRRGVTEAFF. In DNA, the CDR3 is TGTGCCAGCTCACCACCGGGGCGGAGGGGAGTAACTGAAGCTTTCTTT.

This clonotype came up a few times. V and J are TRBV20-1 and TRBJ2-5; TRBD1 is a possible D gene (5 bases). CDR3 length: 17 amino acids. The V gene's germline CDR1 is DFQATT and CDR2 SNEGSKA (reference sequence). With 2 bases removed from V and 0 bases from J, the gap between germline ends came to 19 bases. CDR3 DNA: TGCAGTGCTAGATCCCACCTTCCACGACAGTACCAAGAGACCCAGTACTTC. This sequence encodes CSARSHLPRQYQETQYF.

The sample holds a few counts of this clonotype. The V and J genes are TRBV6-5 and TRBJ2-5; no definite D call. There are 14 residues in the CDR3. Germline loops: CDR1 MNHEY, CDR2 SVGAGI. V shed 0 bases and J shed 4 bases, with 9 bases lying between them. The CDR3 DNA reads TGTGCCAGCAGTTACTCTAGGATTTCAGAGACCCAGTACTTC. This encodes CASSYSRISETQYF.

The chain combines TRBV5-1 with TRBJ2-5; perhaps TRBD1 as D (6 bases). Trimming removed 0 bases at V and 1 base at J, with 10 bases between. This CDR3 is 15 amino acids long. Looked up from germline, CDR1 is SGHRS and CDR2 is YFSETQ. The CDR3 loop reads CASSLVQGIQETQYF. The CDR3 DNA reads TGCGCCAGCAGCTTGGTACAGGGAATCCAAGAGACCCAGTACTTC. Full variable domain (missing parts from reference TRBV5-1 and TRBJ2-5): KAGVTQTPRYLIKTRGQQVTLSCSPISGHRSVSWYQQTPGQGLQFLFEYFSETQRNKGNFPGRFSGRQFSNSRSEMNVSTLELGDSALYLCASSLVQGIQETQYFGPGTRLLVL.

The table lists this clonotype with a few counts. V gene TRBV4-1 combines with J gene TRBJ1-5; D remains unclear. Per germline, CDR1 MGHRA and CDR2 YSYEKL. Trimming stripped 2 bases from V and 0 bases from J, with 14 bases between. This CDR3 comprises 17 residues. The DNA of the CDR3 is TGCGCCAGCAGCCAAAACCCGCGGACTTATAGCAATCAGCCCCAGCATTTT. Protein: CASSQNPRTYSNQPQHF.

This clonotype appeared a single time. This rearrangement joins TRBV27 to TRBJ1-3; TRBD1 matches at 8 bases. Germline assignment: CDR1 MNHEY and CDR2 SMNVEV (reference sequence). The CDR3 sequence is 14 residues long. The trim removed 2 bases at V and 5 bases at J, leaving 2 bases unmatched. CDR3 region: CASSLQGARNTIYF. The CDR3 nucleotides are TGTGCCAGCAGTTTACAGGGGGCGAGAAACACCATATATTTT.

This clonotype was observed once. The CDR3 DNA reads TGTGCCTGGAGTTCAGGACGTGGGGCCAACGTCCTGACTTTC. The encoded protein is CAWSSGRGANVLTF. This chain connects TRBV30 to TRBJ2-6; D ambiguous. V was trimmed by 2 bases and J by 3 bases, leaving 8 bases between them. Germline CDR1 and CDR2: GTSNPN and SVGIG (reference sequence). The CDR3 totals 14 residues. Full variable domain (missing parts from reference TRBV30 and TRBJ2-6): SQTIHQWPATLVQPVGSPLSLECTVEGTSNPNLYWYRQAAGRGLQLLFYSVGIGQISSEVPQNLSASRPQDRQFILSSKKLLLSDSGFYLCAWSSGRGANVLTFGAGSRLTVL.